This passage covers 21 T cell receptor beta chains from one sample sequenced in a study of early T cells in non-severe SARS-CoV-2 infection. One entry per CDR3 protein results from TCRdb running MiXCR on the 5' RACE reads. This table holds around 89,000 distinct CDR3 sequences, under 15% found once. The sample taken for sequencing was whole blood. The source of these receptors is an adult who was a healthcare worker with PCR-confirmed SARS-CoV-2 infection or an uninfected control (not recorded which).

This clonotype was seen ten or more times. This chain uses TRBV30 with TRBJ1-4, with a tentative D call TRBD1 (6 bases). Trimming left V 6 bases short and J 6 bases short, with 20 bases between. The germline CDR1 and CDR2 sequences are GTSNPN and SVGIG (reference sequence). This CDR3 is built from 15 residues. CDR3 sequence reads: CACPPAGGADEKLFF. The CDR3, as DNA: TGTGCCTGCCCGCCCGCGGGGGGGGCGGATGAAAAACTGTTTTTT.

CDR3 sequence reads: CASSFQAGAERLYF. Written as DNA, the CDR3 is TGCGCCAGCAGCTTTCAAGCTGGGGCCGAGCGATTGTACTTC. V is TRBV5-1 and J is TRBJ2-5; weak D call: TRBD1 (5 bases). V was pared by 2 bases and J by 13 bases, with 21 bases between. The germline V gene encodes CDR1 SGHRS and CDR2 YFSETQ. The CDR3 is 14 amino acids.

The table lists this clonotype with a few counts. V is TRBV12-3 or TRBV12-4 and J is TRBJ1-2; 8 nucleotides agree with TRBD1. There are 15 residues in the CDR3. The ends lost 6 bases at V and 6 bases at J; junction bases unmatched: 12. CDR3 in amino acids: CASRHDHLQGDGYTF. CDR3 in DNA: TGTGCCAGCAGACACGATCACCTACAGGGGGATGGCTACACCTTC.

This clonotype has at least ten counts. The CDR3 loop is CASSLLQGEAFF. The CDR3 DNA sequence: TGTGCCAGCAGTTTACTCCAGGGTGAAGCTTTCTTT. The chain has TRBV28 and TRBJ1-1; D perhaps matches TRBD1 (5 bases). The CDR3 runs 12 residues. CDR1 and CDR2 (germline): MDHEN, SYDVKM. V was pared by 2 bases and J by 7 bases, with 8 bases between.

This clonotype was seen a handful of times. V and J are TRBV11-2 and TRBJ2-7; unclear D gene. This CDR3 is 13 amino acids long. The V gene lost 2 bases and the J gene lost 9 bases, with 14 bases spanning the gap. Germline assignment: CDR1 SGHAT and CDR2 FQNNGV. CDR3 DNA sequence: TGTGCCAGCAGCTTATTGGGTCAGGACGGGCAGTACGTC. Protein product: CASSLLGQDGQYV.

As to this clonotype: One end of the junction varies from germline; a read error may be responsible. This sequence joins TRBV15 and TRBJ1-1; TRBD1 is a possible D gene (6 bases). This CDR3 comprises 16 residues. Germline-derived CDR1 and CDR2 are LNHNV and YYDKDF (reference sequence). The CDR3 sequence is CATSRDTGTLIPEAFF. CDR3 coding DNA: TGTGCCACCAGCAGGGACACAGGGACCCTGATCCCTGAGGCTTTCTTT.

This clonotype was seen only a few times. This chain connects TRBV9 to TRBJ2-1, with D hard to call. The CDR3 covers 13 residues. Germline lookup yields CDR1 SGDLS and CDR2 YYNGEE. The ends were cut back, 0 bases at V and 9 bases at J, with 10 bases in the middle. CDR3 in amino acids: CASSVGLMGEQFF. DNA of the CDR3: TGTGCCAGCAGCGTAGGACTGATGGGTGAGCAGTTCTTC.

This chain uses TRBV18 with TRBJ1-4; 8 bases match TRBD1. The germline CDR1 and CDR2 sequences are KGHSH and LQKENI. This CDR3 region has 14 residues. J gave up 9 bases and V 3 bases, and 6 bases lay outside the gene matches. CDR3 nucleotide sequence: TGTGCCAGCTCACCGGAGTACAGGGGGAAAAAACTGTTTTTT. Translation: CASSPEYRGKKLFF.

This rearrangement joins TRBV6-5 to TRBJ1-6; D remains unclear. The germline CDR1 and CDR2 sequences are MNHEY and SVGAGI. Trimming stripped 2 bases from V and 7 bases from J, with 6 bases between. The CDR3 consists of 13 residues. The DNA for the CDR3 is TGTGCCAGCAGTTACATGGAAAATTCACCCCTCCACTTT. Its protein product is CASSYMENSPLHF.

This chain connects TRBV3-1 to TRBJ2-3, with TRBD2 matching over 10 bases. V shed 2 bases, J shed 1 base, and the junction held 3 bases outside the gene matches. Looked up from germline, CDR1 is LGHDT and CDR2 is YNNKEL (reference sequence). CDR3 length equals 16 residues. The CDR3 loop is CASSQLAGARTDTQYF. DNA for the CDR3: TGTGCCAGCAGCCAACTAGCGGGGGCCCGCACAGATACGCAGTATTTT.

This clonotype was seen only a few times. This chain uses TRBV27 with TRBJ2-2; no clear D gene. Between the trimmed V and J ends, which lost 5 bases and 1 base, there was a span of 11 bases. The CDR3 extends over 15 amino acids. Germline V gene data show CDR1 as MNHEY and CDR2 as SMNVEV (reference sequence). The CDR3 region is CASSDRVLNTGELFF. CDR3 DNA sequence: TGTGCCAGCAGTGATAGGGTTCTGAACACCGGGGAGCTGTTTTTT.

This chain connects TRBV6-1 to TRBJ2-7, with D unclear. This CDR3 contains 11 residues. Looked up from germline, CDR1 is MNHNS and CDR2 is SASEGT. The CDR3 region is CASSQAYEQYV. The CDR3 DNA is TGTGCCAGCAGTCAAGCCTACGAGCAGTACGTC.

This clonotype has only a few counts. V is TRBV5-6 and J is TRBJ1-1; TRBD1 matches 7 bases. Germline assignment: CDR1 SGHDT and CDR2 YYEEEE. This CDR3 contains 15 residues. J was trimmed by 1 base and V by 5 bases; bases with no gene match: 8. CDR3 in amino acids: CASRGRGRSNTEAFF. Here the CDR3 DNA reads TGTGCCAGCAGAGGGAGGGGGCGATCGAACACTGAAGCTTTCTTT. The entire variable domain, with the rest obtained from reference TRBV5-6 and TRBJ1-1, is as follows: DAGVTQSPTHLIKTRGQQVTLRCSPKSGHDTVSWYQQALGQGPQFIFQYYEEEERQRGNFPDRFSGHQFPNYSSELNVNALLLGDSALYLCASRGRGRSNTEAFFGQGTRLTVV.

The chain combines TRBV11-2 with TRBJ1-5; no clear D. The CDR3 sequence is 16 residues long. Trimming cost V 0 bases and J 1 base, with 10 bases left between them. The germline V gene has CDR1 SGHAT and CDR2 FQNNGV. Here the CDR3 DNA reads TGTGCCAGCAGCTTAGAACCGGTGGGAAGCAATCAGCCCCAGCATTTT. Its translation: CASSLEPVGSNQPQHF.

Only a few counts were recorded for this clonotype. The chain uses TRBV14 and TRBJ1-2; 8 nucleotides align to TRBD1. This CDR3 is 17 amino acids long. Looked up from germline, CDR1 is SGHDN and CDR2 is FVKESK. The V segment lost 1 base and the J segment 3 bases; nucleotides outside the gene matches: 10. In DNA form, the CDR3 reads TGTGCCAGCAGCCAAGGTCTGGGGCAGGGGGCAGACTATGGCTACACCTTC. This codes for CASSQGLGQGADYGYTF.

The chain couples TRBV5-1 to TRBJ1-5; 7 bases are a match to TRBD1. There are 15 residues in the CDR3. V dropped 7 bases and J dropped 2; count of bases not matched to a gene: 9. Germline CDR1 and CDR2: SGHRS and YFSETQ. CDR3 sequence (DNA): TGCGCCAGCCGCCTAACAGGGGAAGGCAATCAGCCCCAGCATTTT. The encoded protein is CASRLTGEGNQPQHF.

This rearrangement joins TRBV12-3 or TRBV12-4 to TRBJ1-5; 7 nucleotides line up with TRBD1. V lost 5 bases and J lost 0; bases outside the gene matches: 4. CDR3 length: 15 amino acids. The CDR3 DNA is TGTGCCAGCAGTCCACAGGGGAATAGCAATCAGCCCCAGCATTTT. As protein: CASSPQGNSNQPQHF.

V usage is TRBV29-1 and J usage is TRBJ1-3; no clear D gene. Trimming cost V 8 bases and J 2 bases, with 10 bases left between them. Germline loops: CDR1 SQVTM, CDR2 ANQGSEA. The CDR3 runs 12 residues. In nucleotides, the CDR3 is TGCAGCTGCTCCGGAACTGGAAACACCATATATTTT. It is translated as CSCSGTGNTIYF.

This rearrangement joins TRBV12-3 or TRBV12-4 to TRBJ2-3, with TRBD2 identical over 12 bases. The CDR3 is made up of 17 amino acids. Unmatched junction bases numbered 8, after V lost 4 bases and J lost 3 bases. The CDR3 nucleotides are TGTGCCAGCAGTTCAGTTCTAGCGGGGGGGCGAACAGATACGCAGTATTTT. This gives the protein CASSSVLAGGRTDTQYF.

The rearrangement uses TRBV5-4 and TRBJ2-3; no definite D call. Germline assignment: CDR1 SGHNT and CDR2 YYREEE (reference sequence). This CDR3 has 13 residues. V dropped 3 bases and J dropped 0 bases, with 5 bases sitting between them. This CDR3 is CASSYTSTDTQYF. As DNA, the CDR3 is TGTGCCAGCAGCTACACTAGCACAGATACGCAGTATTTT.

V usage is TRBV6-1 and J usage is TRBJ2-7, with 8 positions matching TRBD1. Germline-derived CDR1 and CDR2 are MNHNS and SASEGT. The CDR3 sequence is 12 residues long. The V gene end was trimmed by 6 bases and the J gene end by 6 bases; junction bases not matched to a gene: 4. CDR3 sequence (DNA): TGTGCCAGCAGCTTCGACAGGGGCGAGCAGTACGTC. It translates to CASSFDRGEQYV.